Listed here are 23 T cell receptor beta chains from one sample, sequenced in a study of T cell clusters in autoimmune cytopenias. TRB amplification used 250 ng of peripheral blood genomic DNA. Multiplex touch-down PCR amplified TRB using TRB-A and TRB-B pools in one tube. With the multiplex PCR reads reprocessed, TCRdb shows one record per CDR3 protein and no DNA. This repertoire includes 7,000 to 7,500 distinct CDR3 sequences. Separately, the same data were catalogued under a study of T cell repertoires in aging, cancer and after chemotherapy.

Source material: peripheral blood. These receptors were obtained from a human donor in good health.

V gene TRBV13 combines with J gene TRBJ2-1; absent DNA, TCRdb's TRBD1 call cannot be checked. This CDR3 is 16 amino acids long. The germline V gene has CDR1 PRHDT and CDR2 FYEKMQ (reference sequence). CDR3 loop: CASSLDGGFLQGEQFF. Using reference TRBV13 and TRBJ2-1 for the parts outside the CDR3, the full variable domain is AAGVIQSPRHLIKEKRETATLKCYPIPRHDTVYWYQQGPGQDPQFLISFYEKMQSDKGSIPDRFSAQQFSDYHSELNMSSLELGDSALYFCASSLDGGFLQGEQFFGPGTRLTVL.

The chain couples TRBV9 to TRBJ1-4; there is no DNA to check the TCRdb D call of TRBD1. Germline CDR1 and CDR2: SGDLS and YYNGEE. The CDR3 is 16 residues long. This CDR3 reads CASSSQVWATNEKLFF.

This clonotype is deemed large by its frequency. The V gene is TRBV29-1, the J gene TRBJ2-5. Germline loops: CDR1 SQVTM, CDR2 ANQGSEA. The CDR3 contains 12 residues. The chain's CDR3 is CSVVAAQETQYF.

CDR3: CATSPGRSSGNTIYF. J is TRBJ1-3 and V is TRBV15; TCRdb designates TRBD1, a call that cannot be tested without DNA. CDR1 and CDR2 from the germline V gene are LNHNV and YYDKDF (reference sequence). The length of the CDR3 is 15 residues.

V is TRBV5-4 and J is TRBJ2-2; no DNA is available, so the TRBD1 call from TCRdb remains unchecked. Germline-derived CDR1 and CDR2 are SGHNT and YYREEE (reference sequence). The length of the CDR3 is 16 residues. CDR3 sequence reads: CASSLMTGGSTGELFF.

This rearrangement joins TRBV19 to TRBJ1-1; the TRBD1 assignment by TCRdb is unverifiable without DNA. The CDR3 loop spans 13 amino acids. Germline V gives CDR1 LNHDA, CDR2 SQIVND (reference sequence). The CDR3 sequence is CASRPLGGSEAFF. The whole variable domain, remainder taken from reference TRBV19 and TRBJ1-1, is DGGITQSPKYLFRKEGQNVTLSCEQNLNHDAMYWYRQDPGQGLRLIYYSQIVNDFQKGDIAEGYSVSREKKESFPLTVTSAQKNPTAFYLCASRPLGGSEAFFGQGTRLTVV.

Frequency places this clonotype as medium-sized. CDR3 amino acids: CASSYATGPTGELFF. This chain uses TRBV6-5 with TRBJ2-2; absent DNA, TCRdb's TRBD2 call cannot be checked. The germline V gene encodes CDR1 MNHEY and CDR2 SVGAGI. This CDR3 spans 15 amino acids.

The gene calls are TRBV5-1 and TRBJ2-5; TCRdb designates TRBD1, a call that cannot be tested without DNA. The CDR3 is made up of 15 amino acids. Germline V gene data show CDR1 as SGHRS and CDR2 as YFSETQ. The CDR3 region is CASSLDGRGPETQYF.

V is TRBV19 and J is TRBJ1-4; the TRBD1 assignment by TCRdb is unverifiable without DNA. The CDR3 has 15 amino acids. Germline V gene data show CDR1 as LNHDA and CDR2 as SQIVND (reference sequence). The chain's CDR3 is CASRRPGTGEEKLFF.

J is TRBJ2-1 and V is TRBV27; TCRdb's D call of TRBD1 is untestable without DNA. The CDR3 loop spans 13 amino acids. Germline V gives CDR1 MNHEY, CDR2 SMNVEV (reference sequence). The CDR3 loop reads CATRQGTYNEQFF.

The rearrangement links TRBV27 to TRBJ1-1. CDR1 and CDR2 (germline): MNHEY, SMNVEV (reference sequence). The CDR3 runs to 15 residues. The chain's CDR3 is CASSAQTRRDTEAFF.

The chain uses TRBV27 and TRBJ2-4. CDR1 is MNHEY and CDR2 is SMNVEV in the germline V gene (reference sequence). This CDR3 spans 15 amino acids. CDR3: CASSFVPPSQNIQYF.

The chain recombines TRBV6-1 with TRBJ1-4; TCRdb picks TRBD1, but there is no DNA to check that call. Germline CDR1 MNHNS, CDR2 SASEGT. This CDR3 is 16 amino acids long. CDR3 sequence: CASTSGQGRMAEKLFF.

This chain joins TRBV5-1 and TRBJ1-1; TCRdb selects TRBD1, and the lack of DNA leaves this call unchecked. The CDR3 contains 14 residues. Germline V gene sequence: CDR1 SGHRS, CDR2 YFSETQ. The CDR3 sequence: CASSSSRDRVGTFF.

The J gene is TRBJ1-5, the V gene TRBV30; the TCRdb call, TRBD1, lacks DNA for checking. Germline values: CDR1 GTSNPN, CDR2 SVGIG (reference sequence). The CDR3 covers 15 residues. CDR3 residues: CAWSLPGRGQWPQHF.

V gene TRBV5-5 combines with J gene TRBJ2-4; TCRdb returns TRBD1, unconfirmable since there is no DNA. Germline V gives CDR1 SGHKS, CDR2 YYEKEE (reference sequence). The CDR3 is 14 amino acids. CDR3 residues: CASSSTGSQNIQYF.

CDR3: CASSPAGTSVKQYF. This chain connects TRBV11-2 to TRBJ2-3; TCRdb proposes TRBD2, but this gene call is untestable without DNA. CDR3 length: 14 residues. Germline CDR1 and CDR2: SGHAT and FQNNGV.

Considering frequency, this clonotype is medium-sized. The chain is built from TRBV6-5 and TRBJ2-1; TCRdb picks TRBD2, but there is no DNA to check that call. The CDR3 contains 17 residues. From germline, CDR1 is MNHEY and CDR2 SVGAGI. The CDR3 reads CASRPGLAGDLYNEQFF.

This rearrangement joins TRBV7-6 to TRBJ2-1; TCRdb designates TRBD2, a call that cannot be tested without DNA. Germline values: CDR1 SGHVS, CDR2 FNYEAQ. This CDR3 is built from 20 residues. This chain's CDR3 is CARSCTLAILASSSYNEQFF.

The chain uses TRBV6-5 and TRBJ2-3; TCRdb's assignment of TRBD2 cannot be checked, as there is no DNA. The germline CDR1 and CDR2 sequences are MNHEY and SVGAGI. CDR3 length: 18 amino acids. The CDR3 is CASSYSYLAGEATDTQYF.

V usage is TRBV30 and J usage is TRBJ1-5. CDR3 length: 13 residues. Germline CDR1 is GTSNPN and CDR2 is SVGIG (reference sequence). CDR3: CAWSLGGNQPQHF.

The rearrangement joins TRBV10-1 to TRBJ2-3; TCRdb calls TRBD2, which cannot be checked without DNA. CDR1 is WNHNN and CDR2 is SYGVQD in the germline V gene (reference sequence). The CDR3 is 16 residues long. This chain's CDR3 is CASSGLLAGGTDTQYF.

V is TRBV29-1 and J is TRBJ1-1; absent DNA, TCRdb's TRBD1 call cannot be checked. Germline lookup yields CDR1 SQVTM and CDR2 ANQGSEA. CDR3 length equals 14 residues. CDR3 residues: CSARPGQGDTEAFF.